This TCR beta chain originates from a study of T cell responses to AZD1222 COVID-19 vaccine. The CDR3 sequence is 13 residues long. J gave up 0 bases and V 9 bases, and 1 base lay outside the gene matches. Germline V CDR1 and CDR2: SGHTA, FQGNSA. Produced via immunoSEQ multiplex PCR; TCRdb's table is partial and in-frame only. The table records some 150,000 clones, approximately 94% of them present only once. The chain links TRBV7-2 to TRBJ2-1; TRBD2 matches 8 bases. Sample: peripheral blood, taken on day 0 of AZD1222 vaccination. The origin of this receptor is an adult in good health. The CDR3 here is CASSGTSYNEQFF. Written as DNA, the CDR3 is TGTGCCAGTAGCGGGACCTCCTACAATGAGCAGTTCTTC.